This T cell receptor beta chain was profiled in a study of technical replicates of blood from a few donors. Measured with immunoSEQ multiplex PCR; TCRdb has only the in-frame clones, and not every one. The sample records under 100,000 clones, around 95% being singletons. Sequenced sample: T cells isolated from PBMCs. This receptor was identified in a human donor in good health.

The DNA of the CDR3 is TGTGCCAGCAGGACCCTAGCGGGAGCGACCGGGGAGCTGTTTTTT. Residues: CASRTLAGATGELFF. This chain uses TRBV2 with TRBJ2-2, with 10 bases that match TRBD2. CDR1 and CDR2 (germline): SNHLY, FYNNEI. V was pared by 6 bases and J by 5 bases, with 6 bases of the junction left unmatched. The CDR3 totals 15 residues.